This TCR beta chain originates from a study of shared clonotypes between healthy human individuals. Overall study results and limits: The study found about 5% of naive CD4 clonotypes shared across a few donors.

The CDR3 covers 14 residues. V was pared by 7 bases and J by 5 bases, with 10 bases of the junction left unmatched. The germline V gene encodes CDR1 MDHEN and CDR2 SYDVKM. Generated by immunoSEQ multiplex PCR, the TCRdb table keeps only in-frame clones and is missing some. The table lists hundreds of thousands of clones, around 73% of them singletons. This clone was detected only a few times. Antigen specificity is unknown. J is TRBJ2-7 and V is TRBV28, with 8 positions matching TRBD1. Sequencing was carried out using memory CD4+ T cells sorted from blood. Documented subset: CD45RA-negative fraction. The clonotype originates from a woman aged 30 to 39 in good health. CDR3 sequence (DNA): TGTGCCAGCATCGGACAGGGTCTGATAAACGAGCAGTACTTC. It encodes CASIGQGLINEQYF.